The 32 T cell receptor beta chains in this list originate from one sample, sequenced in a study of T cell repertoires in cytomegalovirus infection. Using its own MiXCR run on the reads, TCRdb lists one record per CDR3 protein. The top ten clones hold roughly 10% of a sample with around 440,000 distinct CDR3 sequences, approximately 10% of them seen once. Material for sequencing was PBMCs. The receptors stem from a human donor in good health (CMV status not recorded). Some clones in this sample may be carry-over from other donors' samples.

This clonotype appeared many times. This rearrangement joins TRBV7-9 to TRBJ2-7; 14 nucleotides align to TRBD2. There are 15 residues in the CDR3. Germline-derived CDR1 and CDR2 are SEHNR and FQNEAQ (reference sequence). Trimming cost V 2 bases and J 5 bases; bases outside gene matches: 2. As DNA, the CDR3 is TGTGCCAGCAGCTTAATGGGACTAGCGGGAGACGAGCAGTACTTC. Amino acids: CASSLMGLAGDEQYF.

V usage is TRBV10-3 and J usage is TRBJ1-1; a possible D gene is TRBD1 (6 bases). The V and J ends lost 10 bases and 1 base respectively, with 10 bases between them. Germline V gene lookup returns CDR1 ENHRY and CDR2 SYGVKD. The CDR3 sequence is 12 residues long. CDR3 in amino acids: CAKSDRNTEAFF. CDR3 bases: TGTGCCAAGTCGGACAGGAACACTGAAGCTTTCTTT.

This clonotype occurred many times. V gene TRBV7-9 combines with J gene TRBJ2-7; no definite D call. V was clipped by 0 bases and J by 4 bases, with 7 bases between them. CDR1 and CDR2 from the germline V gene are SEHNR and FQNEAQ (reference sequence). The CDR3 is 13 amino acids. The CDR3: CASSLANRYEQYF. CDR3 bases: TGTGCCAGCAGCTTAGCTAACCGATACGAGCAGTACTTC. The variable domain in full, with the rest retrieved from reference TRBV7-9 and TRBJ2-7, is DTGVSQNPRHKITKRGQNVTFRCDPISEHNRLYWYRQTLGQGPEFLTYFQNEAQLEKSRLLSDRFSAERPKGSFSTLEIQRTEQGDSAMYLCASSLANRYEQYFGPGTRLTVT.

V and J are TRBV11-2 and TRBJ1-2; D is ambiguous. Germline CDR1 and CDR2: SGHAT and FQNNGV. Trimming took 1 base from V and 2 from J, leaving 8 bases between them. The CDR3 is made up of 14 amino acids. This CDR3 is CASSLAQRNYGYTF. The CDR3 DNA sequence: TGTGCCAGCAGCTTAGCCCAGAGAAACTATGGCTACACCTTC. The full variable domain, completed using reference TRBV11-2 and TRBJ1-2, is EAGVAQSPRYKIIEKRQSVAFWCNPISGHATLYWYQQILGQGPKLLIQFQNNGVVDDSQLPKDRFSAERLKGVDSTLKIQPAKLEDSAVYLCASSLAQRNYGYTFGSGTRLTVV.

This clonotype was seen a few times. The chain recombines TRBV6-2 or TRBV6-3 with TRBJ2-3, with D possibly TRBD1 on 5 matching bases. Germline assignment: CDR1 MNHEY and CDR2 SVGEGT. Deletions cut 8 bases from V and 2 bases from J, with 20 bases between. This CDR3 is 16 amino acids long. The CDR3 is CASSEVGRPATDTQYF. The CDR3 DNA reads TGTGCCAGCTCCGAAGTGGGGCGACCCGCCACAGATACGCAGTATTTT.

This clonotype was seen only a few times. The V gene is TRBV7-9, the J gene TRBJ2-1; 14 bases line up with TRBD2. CDR1 and CDR2 (germline): SEHNR, FQNEAQ (reference sequence). The V gene end was trimmed by 4 bases and the J gene end by 1 base; junction bases not matched to a gene: 6. There are 18 residues in the CDR3. DNA of the CDR3: TGTGCCAGCAGCTGGGGACTAGCGGGAGCTGAATCCTACAATGAGCAGTTCTTC. It specifies CASSWGLAGAESYNEQFF. The whole variable domain, filled in from reference TRBV7-9 and TRBJ2-1, reads DTGVSQNPRHKITKRGQNVTFRCDPISEHNRLYWYRQTLGQGPEFLTYFQNEAQLEKSRLLSDRFSAERPKGSFSTLEIQRTEQGDSAMYLCASSWGLAGAESYNEQFFGPGTRLTVL.

This CDR3 is CASLEVRGRVYEQYF. CDR3 bases: TGTGCCAGCCTGGAAGTCAGGGGGCGCGTATACGAGCAGTACTTC. V is TRBV2 and J is TRBJ2-7, with 8 bases fitting TRBD1. This CDR3 region has 15 residues. CDR1 and CDR2 from the germline V gene are SNHLY and FYNNEI. With V trimmed by 8 bases and J by 4 bases, 13 bases remained unmatched.

This clonotype came up many times. This chain links TRBV7-8 with TRBJ2-1; 12 nucleotides align to TRBD2. V shed 3 bases and J 8 bases; nucleotides not matched to a gene: 8. This CDR3 is 16 amino acids long. CDR1 is SGHVS, CDR2 FQNEAQ, per germline. The CDR3 nucleotides read TGTGCCAGCAGCTTTCTAGCGGGAGGGCCCTCGGATGAGCAGTTCTTC. It translates to CASSFLAGGPSDEQFF. Full variable domain (remainder filled in from reference TRBV7-8 and TRBJ2-1): GAGVSQSPRYKVAKRGQDVALRCDPISGHVSLFWYQQALGQGPEFLTYFQNEAQLDKSGLPSDRFFAERPEGSVSTLKIQRTQQEDSAVYLCASSFLAGGPSDEQFFGPGTRLTVL.

This clonotype was seen ten or more times. The V gene is TRBV7-8, the J gene TRBJ2-7; 7 bases match TRBD2. The germline gives CDR1 SGHVS, CDR2 FQNEAQ. V trimming: 1 base; J trimming: 3 bases; junction bases outside the gene matches: 15. The CDR3 runs to 18 residues. The CDR3 DNA follows: TGTGCCAGCAGCTTAGAGCGATTTCTAGGCGGGAGCCGCTACGAGCAGTACTTC. As protein: CASSLERFLGGSRYEQYF. The full variable domain, completed using reference TRBV7-8 and TRBJ2-7, is GAGVSQSPRYKVAKRGQDVALRCDPISGHVSLFWYQQALGQGPEFLTYFQNEAQLDKSGLPSDRFFAERPEGSVSTLKIQRTQQEDSAVYLCASSLERFLGGSRYEQYFGPGTRLTVT.

There are many counts of this clonotype. The genes are TRBV19 and TRBJ2-2, with 7 bases lining up with TRBD2. V was clipped by 7 bases and J by 6 bases; unmatched bases: 11. Germline values: CDR1 LNHDA, CDR2 SQIVND (reference sequence). The CDR3 totals 15 residues. The CDR3 region is CASTLGRVGAGELFF. The CDR3 DNA sequence: TGTGCCAGTACCCTTGGGAGGGTTGGGGCCGGGGAGCTGTTTTTT.

J is TRBJ1-2 and V is TRBV7-3; 7 nucleotides match TRBD1. The V gene end was trimmed by 5 bases and the J gene end by 9 bases; junction bases not matched to a gene: 9. Germline V gene sequence: CDR1 SGHTA, CDR2 FQGTGA. The CDR3 is 13 residues long. The CDR3 loop is CASSPTGDSRYTF. CDR3 bases: TGTGCCAGCAGCCCTACAGGGGACTCACGCTACACCTTC.

Many counts were recorded for this clonotype. This chain connects TRBV6-1 to TRBJ1-5; D gene unclear. Germline CDR1 MNHNS, CDR2 SASEGT. Trimming left V 5 bases short and J 2 bases short, with 13 bases between. The CDR3 length is 15 residues. CDR3 protein: CASSLEGSGNQPQHF. The CDR3 DNA sequence: TGTGCCAGCAGTCTGGAAGGGAGCGGCAATCAGCCCCAGCATTTT.

A word on this clonotype: Likely a read error: the CDR3 ends without its conserved phenylalanine or tryptophan. This rearrangement joins TRBV19 to TRBJ2-7; 7 positions agree with TRBD2. J gave up 7 bases and V 6 bases, and 3 bases lay outside the gene matches. The CDR3 loop spans 11 amino acids. The germline CDR1 and CDR2 sequences are LNHDA and SQIVND (reference sequence). CDR3 protein: CASSREGEQYS. The CDR3 DNA is TGTGCCAGTAGCAGGGAGGGGGAGCAGTACTCC.

This clonotype was detected many times. This chain links TRBV4-1 with TRBJ2-1, with 8 nucleotides matching TRBD1. The CDR3 has 15 amino acids. V was clipped by 4 bases and J by 4 bases; unmatched bases: 6. CDR1 and CDR2 from the germline V gene are MGHRA and YSYEKL. The CDR3 region is CASSRSGQAYNEQFF. The CDR3 region has the DNA TGCGCCAGCAGCCGCTCGGGACAGGCATACAATGAGCAGTTCTTC.

This chain uses TRBV19 with TRBJ1-5; the D gene is possibly TRBD1 (5 bases). The V and J ends lost 7 bases and 5 bases respectively, with 12 bases between them. Germline CDR1 reads LNHDA; CDR2 reads SQIVND (reference sequence). This CDR3 is built from 13 residues. CDR3 DNA: TGTGCCAGTACCTCGGGGCCACATCAGCCCCAGCATTTT. Residues: CASTSGPHQPQHF.

The genes are TRBV28 and TRBJ2-3; 10 bases are a match to TRBD2. This CDR3 has 16 amino acids. CDR1 MDHEN and CDR2 SYDVKM come from the germline V gene. J gave up 4 bases and V 6 bases, and 10 bases lay outside the gene matches. This CDR3 is CASSLLEAGGPDTQYF. In nucleotides, the CDR3 is TGTGCCAGCAGCCTCCTGGAAGCGGGAGGGCCAGATACGCAGTATTTT.

This clonotype occurred many times. CDR3 sequence: CASSSDPGLAEVTQYF. The DNA of the CDR3 is TGTGCCAGCAGCTCAGACCCTGGACTAGCGGAGGTGACCCAGTACTTC. The J gene is TRBJ2-5, the V gene TRBV7-9; 10 bases align to TRBD2. Germline loops: CDR1 SEHNR, CDR2 FQNEAQ (reference sequence). The trim removed 4 bases at V and 7 bases at J, leaving 12 bases unmatched. The CDR3 is 16 amino acids.

In this sample, this clonotype turned up many times. This rearrangement joins TRBV2 to TRBJ1-2; D remains ambiguous. CDR3 length: 12 amino acids. The germline V and J ends were trimmed by 3 bases and 2 bases, with 4 bases remaining between them. CDR1 SNHLY and CDR2 FYNNEI come from the germline V gene. CDR3 coding DNA: TGTGCCAGCAGTGATGAGAACTATGGCTACACCTTC. It is translated as CASSDENYGYTF.

This chain uses TRBV28 with TRBJ2-3; the match to TRBD2 covers 14 bases. Unmatched junction bases numbered 7, after V lost 2 bases and J lost 6 bases. Germline lookup yields CDR1 MDHEN and CDR2 SYDVKM. The CDR3 contains 17 residues. The CDR3 sequence is CASSLPGLAGAGDTQYF. CDR3 nucleotides: TGTGCCAGCAGTTTACCGGGACTAGCGGGAGCAGGGGATACGCAGTATTTT.

This clonotype was found many times. The chain combines TRBV7-2 with TRBJ2-4; 12 bases are a match to TRBD2. The CDR3 covers 18 residues. The V gene end was trimmed by 3 bases and the J gene end by 6 bases; junction bases not matched to a gene: 12. The germline CDR1 and CDR2 sequences are SGHTA and FQGNSA. The chain's CDR3 is CASSFRLAGEGKRNIQYF. The CDR3 nucleotides are TGTGCCAGCAGCTTCCGACTAGCGGGAGAGGGTAAAAGAAACATTCAGTACTTC.

The V call is TRBV7-9, the J call TRBJ2-5; weak D call: TRBD2 (5 bases). Germline CDR1 and CDR2: SEHNR and FQNEAQ (reference sequence). Trimming removed 3 bases at V and 1 base at J, with 9 bases between. The CDR3 has 14 residues. The CDR3 nucleotides read TGTGCCAGCAGCTTTGACGGGATCCAAGAGACCCAGTACTTC. It specifies CASSFDGIQETQYF.

This chain's CDR3 is CASSGREKGRLYYGYTF. The CDR3 DNA reads TGTGCCAGCAGCGGCCGGGAAAAGGGAAGGCTCTACTATGGCTACACCTTC. The genes are TRBV7-9 and TRBJ1-2; D ambiguous. Trimming pared 5 bases from V and 3 bases from J, leaving 22 bases between. The CDR3 contains 17 residues. Germline V gives CDR1 SEHNR, CDR2 FQNEAQ (reference sequence). Looking up the rest from reference TRBV7-9 and TRBJ1-2 gives the full variable domain: DTGVSQNPRHKITKRGQNVTFRCDPISEHNRLYWYRQTLGQGPEFLTYFQNEAQLEKSRLLSDRFSAERPKGSFSTLEIQRTEQGDSAMYLCASSGREKGRLYYGYTFGSGTRLTVV.

The chain combines TRBV19 with TRBJ2-7; D may correspond to TRBD1 or TRBD2 (6 bases each). The V gene lost 3 bases and the J gene lost 6 bases, with 12 bases spanning the gap. The CDR3 is 13 residues long. Germline CDR1 LNHDA, CDR2 SQIVND (reference sequence). CDR3 bases: TGTGCCAGTAGTATCTTGGAGGGGGGCGAGCAGTACTTC. Residues: CASSILEGGEQYF. Looking up the rest from reference TRBV19 and TRBJ2-7 gives the full variable domain: DGGITQSPKYLFRKEGQNVTLSCEQNLNHDAMYWYRQDPGQGLRLIYYSQIVNDFQKGDIAEGYSVSREKKESFPLTVTSAQKNPTAFYLCASSILEGGEQYFGPGTRLTVT.

This clonotype was seen repeatedly, ten times or more. The chain couples TRBV5-1 to TRBJ2-5; TRBD1 matches at 9 bases. The CDR3 contains 15 residues. CDR1 and CDR2 from the germline V gene are SGHRS and YFSETQ. The ends lost 3 bases at V and 3 bases at J; junction bases unmatched: 6. The CDR3 spells CASSSSGTGKETQYF. CDR3 bases: TGCGCCAGCAGCTCAAGCGGGACAGGGAAAGAGACCCAGTACTTC.

This clonotype was seen repeatedly, ten times or more. The chain couples TRBV7-9 to TRBJ2-2; D assignment may be TRBD1 or TRBD2 (5 bases each). This CDR3 spans 13 amino acids. V was trimmed by 10 bases and J by 5 bases, leaving 14 bases between them. CDR1 is SEHNR, CDR2 FQNEAQ, per germline (reference sequence). CDR3 protein: CATGGWGTGELFF. The CDR3 nucleotides are TGTGCCACCGGAGGATGGGGGACCGGGGAGCTGTTTTTT.

This sequence joins TRBV18 and TRBJ1-3; D is uncertain. V lost 2 bases and J lost 0, with 11 bases in between. Germline loops: CDR1 KGHSH, CDR2 LQKENI. The length of the CDR3 is 16 residues. CDR3 bases: TGTGCCAGCTCACCATCAAGCCGGAACTCTGGAAACACCATATATTTT. It yields the protein CASSPSSRNSGNTIYF.

This clonotype was observed many times. The genes are TRBV18 and TRBJ2-5; 11 positions agree with TRBD2. The CDR3 loop spans 14 amino acids. The germline V gene has CDR1 KGHSH and CDR2 LQKENI. Unmatched junction bases numbered 3, after V lost 5 bases and J lost 4 bases. The CDR3 bases are TGTGCCAGCTCAGCTGGACTAGCGGGAGAGACCCAGTACTTC. It translates to CASSAGLAGETQYF.

This chain links TRBV6-6 with TRBJ1-1, with D unclear. V shed 6 bases and J shed 0 bases, with 11 bases lying between them. CDR3 size: 14 residues. Looked up from germline, CDR1 is MNHNY and CDR2 is SVGAGI (reference sequence). The CDR3 region has the DNA TGTGCCAGCAGCCTCGAAGCGTTGAACACTGAAGCTTTCTTT. Protein: CASSLEALNTEAFF.

This clonotype was observed a few times. The rearrangement joins TRBV5-6 to TRBJ1-6; 7 bases align to TRBD1. CDR3 length equals 14 residues. Trimming at V came to 1 base and at J to 7 bases, leaving 2 bases not matched to a gene. Germline values: CDR1 SGHDT, CDR2 YYEEEE. Here the CDR3 DNA reads TGTGCCAGCAGCTTGCCAGGGGGAAATTCACCCCTCCACTTT. Translating gives CASSLPGGNSPLHF.

This clonotype was recorded at least ten times. V gene TRBV7-9 combines with J gene TRBJ1-2; the D gene is possibly TRBD1 (6 bases). The germline gives CDR1 SEHNR, CDR2 FQNEAQ (reference sequence). This CDR3 has 11 residues. V was cut by 5 bases and J by 8 bases, with 9 bases left in between. CDR3 loop: CASSPGQGYTF. The CDR3 bases are TGTGCCAGCAGCCCCGGACAGGGCTACACCTTC.

Ten or more counts support this clonotype. The gene calls are TRBV4-1 and TRBJ1-4, with a tentative D call TRBD1 (5 bases). The germline V and J ends were trimmed by 4 bases and 8 bases, with 14 bases remaining between them. The CDR3 extends over 14 amino acids. CDR1 is MGHRA, CDR2 YSYEKL, per germline. The CDR3 nucleotides read TGCGCCAGCAGCCCCCTAGGGGTTCGGGAAAAACTGTTTTTT. Its protein is CASSPLGVREKLFF.

The genes are TRBV24-1 and TRBJ2-1, with D maybe TRBD1 (5 bases). The germline gives CDR1 KGHDR, CDR2 SFDVKD. V lost 2 bases, J lost 8 bases, and 18 bases lay in between. This CDR3 has 16 amino acids. This chain's CDR3 is CATSDSGATYRDEQFF. The CDR3 DNA reads TGTGCCACCAGTGATTCTGGGGCTACCTACCGGGATGAGCAGTTCTTC.